Shown below are 28 T cell receptor beta chains from a single sample sequenced in a study of cytomegalovirus exposure and HLA in healthy donors. The PCR was carried out with 60 Vbeta primers and 13 Jbeta primers. The data were produced by immunoSEQ multiplex PCR, yet TCRdb's version contains in-frame clones alone and is incomplete. The table shows about 160,000 clones, with over 60% occurring only once. The sample consisted of PBMCs. The receptor source for this set is a woman in her forties or fifties in good health and CMV-seropositive.

The chain links TRBV2 to TRBJ2-7, with 8 nucleotides matching TRBD2. Germline trimming cut 7 bases from V and 2 bases from J; bases unmatched to any gene: 7. In germline, CDR1 is SNHLY, CDR2 FYNNEI. The CDR3 is 14 amino acids. CDR3 sequence: CASKQRESTYEQYF. In nucleotides, the CDR3 is TGTGCCAGCAAGCAGCGGGAGTCAACCTACGAGCAGTACTTC.

The rearrangement uses TRBV28 and TRBJ2-7; 7 bases line up with TRBD1. Germline-derived CDR1 and CDR2 are MDHEN and SYDVKM. This CDR3 region has 13 residues. V was pared by 6 bases and J by 1 base, with 3 bases of the junction left unmatched. DNA of the CDR3: TGTGCCAGCAGAACAGGGGTTTCCTACGAGCAGTACTTC. It codes for CASRTGVSYEQYF.

This rearrangement joins TRBV30 to TRBJ2-1, with D possibly TRBD2 on 5 matching bases. Trimming cost V 0 bases and J 10 bases, with 13 bases left between them. Germline V gene sequence: CDR1 GTSNPN, CDR2 SVGIG (reference sequence). CDR3 length: 13 residues. CDR3 loop: CAWSVFLAREQFF. CDR3 sequence (DNA): TGTGCCTGGAGTGTATTCTTAGCGCGGGAGCAGTTCTTC.

This clone has just a few counts. J is TRBJ1-1 and V is TRBV5-1; tentative D call: TRBD1 (5 bases). The CDR3 length is 15 residues. In germline, CDR1 is SGHRS, CDR2 YFSETQ. With 0 bases removed from V and 2 bases from J, the gap between germline ends came to 11 bases. The CDR3: CASSLGAGTNTEAFF. CDR3 nucleotides: TGCGCCAGCAGCTTGGGAGCCGGGACTAACACTGAAGCTTTCTTT.

The sample holds one count of this clone. The J gene is TRBJ2-2, the V gene TRBV4-3, with D tentatively TRBD1 (5 bases). Per germline, CDR1 LGHNA and CDR2 YSLEER. V lost 0 bases and J 4 bases, leaving 6 bases between the germline ends. The CDR3 extends over 14 amino acids. Here the CDR3 reads CASSQERGTGELFF. The CDR3, as DNA: TGCGCCAGCAGCCAAGAAAGGGGCACCGGGGAGCTGTTTTTT.

This clone was recorded once. The chain recombines TRBV12-5 with TRBJ2-7; D might be TRBD1 (6 bases). With 7 bases removed from V and 5 bases from J, the gap between germline ends came to 15 bases. The CDR3 is 13 residues long. From germline, CDR1 is LGHNT and CDR2 FRNRAP. Written as DNA, the CDR3 is TGTGCTAGTGCTTTTTCAGGGGAAAACGAGCAGTACTTC. This translates into CASAFSGENEQYF.

The chain joins TRBV6-5 to TRBJ2-5; perhaps TRBD1 as D (5 bases). The CDR3 has 13 amino acids. Germline V gene sequence: CDR1 MNHEY, CDR2 SVGAGI. Trimming took 5 bases from V and 1 from J, leaving 8 bases between them. Written as DNA, the CDR3 is TGTGCCAGCAGTCGACAGATCCAAGAGACCCAGTACTTC. It encodes CASSRQIQETQYF.

The chain combines TRBV27 with TRBJ2-7; D might be TRBD2 (5 bases). Per germline, CDR1 MNHEY and CDR2 SMNVEV (reference sequence). Trimming took off 2 bases at V and 3 bases at J, with 5 bases between the two ends. The CDR3 has 12 residues. DNA for the CDR3: TGTGCCAGCAGTTTAGAGGGCTACGAGCAGTACTTC. This translates into CASSLEGYEQYF.

The chain combines TRBV27 with TRBJ2-7, with TRBD1 identical over 11 bases. This CDR3 spans 15 amino acids. From germline, CDR1 is MNHEY and CDR2 SMNVEV (reference sequence). Trimming cost V 6 bases and J 1 base; bases outside gene matches: 5. The CDR3 coding sequence is TGTGCCAGCAGCCCCGGGACAGGGGGTTCCTACGAGCAGTACTTC. Encoded protein: CASSPGTGGSYEQYF.

The chain links TRBV13 to TRBJ2-1; 12 nucleotides agree with TRBD2. CDR1 is PRHDT and CDR2 is FYEKMQ in the germline V gene (reference sequence). J was trimmed by 2 bases and V by 5 bases; bases with no gene match: 4. This CDR3 contains 16 residues. Written as DNA, the CDR3 is TGTGCCAGCAGCCACCCTAGCGGGGGGGCCTACAATGAGCAGTTCTTC. Translating gives CASSHPSGGAYNEQFF.

The gene calls are TRBV4-1 and TRBJ2-7, with D tentatively TRBD2 (6 bases). CDR1 MGHRA and CDR2 YSYEKL come from the germline V gene. The CDR3 totals 16 residues. Trimming shortened V by 0 bases and J by 1 base, and 13 bases separated the two germline ends. For the CDR3, the DNA is TGCGCCAGCAGCCAAGAATTGGGGGGTCCTTCCTACGAGCAGTACTTC. Translating gives CASSQELGGPSYEQYF.

The chain combines TRBV7-6 with TRBJ1-1, with TRBD1 matching 7 bases. The germline gives CDR1 SGHVS, CDR2 FNYEAQ. The CDR3 runs to 12 residues. The V gene end was trimmed by 6 bases and the J gene end by 12 bases; junction bases not matched to a gene: 10. The CDR3 spells CASSEQGNLPFF. CDR3 coding DNA: TGTGCCAGCAGTGAACAGGGGAATTTGCCTTTCTTT.

The rearrangement links TRBV15 to TRBJ2-1; 9 bases map to TRBD1. The CDR3 spans 15 residues. Germline assignment: CDR1 LNHNV and CDR2 YYDKDF (reference sequence). The ends lost 3 bases at V and 4 bases at J; junction bases unmatched: 4. The CDR3 DNA is TGTGCCACCAGCAGCCCGGGACAGGGATACAATGAGCAGTTCTTC. The encoded protein is CATSSPGQGYNEQFF.

The genes are TRBV7-2 and TRBJ2-3; 11 nucleotides line up with TRBD2. The length of the CDR3 is 15 residues. CDR1 is SGHTA and CDR2 is FQGNSA in the germline V gene. V dropped 5 bases and J dropped 4; count of bases not matched to a gene: 5. In nucleotides, the CDR3 is TGTGCCAGCAGCCGGACTAGCGGGTATGCAGATACGCAGTATTTT. This sequence encodes CASSRTSGYADTQYF.

The rearrangement links TRBV5-5 to TRBJ2-4, with a possible D match to TRBD2 (7 bases). This CDR3 is 16 amino acids long. Trimming shortened V by 0 bases and J by 2 bases, and 12 bases separated the two germline ends. Germline V gene sequence: CDR1 SGHKS, CDR2 YYEKEE (reference sequence). CDR3 nucleotides: TGTGCCAGCAGCTTGGAGGGGGGGTCATCCAAAAACATTCAGTACTTC. Its protein is CASSLEGGSSKNIQYF.

This chain connects TRBV10-2 to TRBJ1-2; 10 nucleotides agree with TRBD1. This CDR3 spans 13 amino acids. The germline CDR1 and CDR2 sequences are WSHSY and SAAADI. Trimming at V came to 6 bases and at J to 7 bases, leaving 5 bases not matched to a gene. CDR3: CASSPTGGIGYTF. CDR3 DNA sequence: TGCGCCAGCAGCCCGACAGGGGGCATTGGCTACACCTTC.

V usage is TRBV5-4 and J usage is TRBJ2-7; no reliable D call. V lost 3 bases to trimming and J lost 5 bases, with 12 bases between them. The germline CDR1 and CDR2 sequences are SGHNT and YYREEE (reference sequence). The CDR3 contains 13 residues. The CDR3 region is CASSSPHADEQYF. CDR3 nucleotides: TGTGCCAGCAGCTCCCCCCATGCGGACGAGCAGTACTTC.

V usage is TRBV27 and J usage is TRBJ2-7, with 9 bases identical to TRBD1. The J segment lost 0 bases and the V segment lost 2 bases, leaving 5 bases of the junction unmatched. There are 16 residues in the CDR3. Per germline, CDR1 MNHEY and CDR2 SMNVEV (reference sequence). This CDR3 reads CASSLTGGHFSYEQYF. Here the CDR3 DNA reads TGTGCCAGCAGTTTAACAGGGGGCCATTTCTCCTACGAGCAGTACTTC.

V gene TRBV4-3 combines with J gene TRBJ1-1, with 9 bases that match TRBD1. CDR3 size: 14 residues. From germline, CDR1 is LGHNA and CDR2 YSLEER. The V and J ends lost 3 bases and 4 bases, in that order; junction bases with no gene match: 3. The CDR3 spells CASSQGDRATEAFF. The CDR3 DNA reads TGCGCCAGCAGCCAGGGGGACAGGGCCACTGAAGCTTTCTTT.

This clone was picked up one time. The chain joins TRBV5-1 to TRBJ2-5; D is ambiguous. Germline values: CDR1 SGHRS, CDR2 YFSETQ. Trimming cost V 0 bases and J 4 bases, with 4 bases left between them. This CDR3 is built from 12 residues. CDR3 loop: CASSLVRETQYF. CDR3 in DNA: TGCGCCAGCAGCTTGGTTAGAGAGACCCAGTACTTC.

The gene calls are TRBV4-3 and TRBJ2-5; TRBD1 aligns across 10 bases. TRBJ2-7 explains the end of the DNA better; the J call may be wrong. CDR1 is LGHNA and CDR2 is YSLEER in the germline V gene. The CDR3 consists of 16 residues. Here the CDR3 DNA reads TGCGCCAGCAGCCAAGGAGGGACAGGGGTAGGCTACGAGCAGTACTTC. Protein: CASSQGGTGVGYEQYF.

The CDR3 region has the DNA TGTGCCAGCGCCGGACAGGGCTATGGCTACACCTTC. Translation: CASAGQGYGYTF. The V call is TRBV2, the J call TRBJ1-2; 8 bases are a match to TRBD1. The CDR3 spans 12 residues. Germline values: CDR1 SNHLY, CDR2 FYNNEI. Trimming at V came to 8 bases and at J to 4 bases, leaving 3 bases not matched to a gene.

V and J are TRBV5-6 and TRBJ1-5, with D possibly being TRBD1 (6 bases). V lost 1 base and J 7 bases, leaving 18 bases between the germline ends. This CDR3 is 16 amino acids long. Per germline, CDR1 SGHDT and CDR2 YYEEEE. CDR3 protein: CASSLYVLGAGQPQHF. CDR3 DNA: TGTGCCAGCAGCTTGTATGTGCTGGGGGCAGGACAGCCCCAGCATTTT.

This clone was seen a few times. The genes are TRBV6-1 and TRBJ2-5, with D perhaps TRBD1 (7 bases). The CDR3 totals 17 residues. V lost 4 bases, J lost 5 bases, and 23 bases lay in between. The germline V gene has CDR1 MNHNS and CDR2 SASEGT. Written as DNA, the CDR3 is TGTGCCAGCAGTGGAATCATGCGAGGAGGGGGCATGGAGACCCAGTACTTC. It specifies CASSGIMRGGGMETQYF.

The table lists this clone with a count of one. The rearrangement uses TRBV7-8 and TRBJ2-5; TRBD2 matches 9 bases. V lost 8 bases and J lost 1; bases outside the gene matches: 5. This CDR3 spans 14 amino acids. CDR1 is SGHVS and CDR2 is FQNEAQ in the germline V gene. CDR3 amino acids: CASSGRGGQETQYF. The CDR3 DNA reads TGTGCCAGCTCGGGGCGGGGGGGCCAAGAGACCCAGTACTTC.

The chain links TRBV9 to TRBJ2-1; D unclear. V dropped 3 bases and J dropped 0 bases, with 10 bases sitting between them. The CDR3 loop spans 15 amino acids. Looked up from germline, CDR1 is SGDLS and CDR2 is YYNGEE. The CDR3, as DNA: TGTGCCAGCAGCGCCGTTTCAGGCTCCTACAATGAGCAGTTCTTC. Translated, it gives CASSAVSGSYNEQFF.

This chain joins TRBV6-5 and TRBJ1-1; weak D call: TRBD1 (6 bases). Germline CDR1 MNHEY, CDR2 SVGAGI. Trimming left V 0 bases short and J 5 bases short, with 16 bases between. The CDR3 runs to 16 residues. The CDR3 DNA is TGTGCCAGCAGTTACTCCAGGGGACCCCCGCTGACTGAAGCTTTCTTT. Translated, it gives CASSYSRGPPLTEAFF.

This chain uses TRBV7-9 with TRBJ2-7, with 12 bases lining up with TRBD2. The length of the CDR3 is 15 residues. CDR1 and CDR2 from the germline V gene are SEHNR and FQNEAQ (reference sequence). Trimming cost V 3 bases and J 3 bases; bases outside gene matches: 3. DNA of the CDR3: TGTGCCAGCAGCTTGTTGACTAGCGGGAGCTACGAGCAGTACTTC. This gives the protein CASSLLTSGSYEQYF.